The clone carrying this T cell receptor beta chain has just one count. Sequencing was performed with immunoSEQ multiplex PCR; in TCRdb, only in-frame clones are kept and a portion is missing. The sample lists roughly 180,000 clones; 91% were seen once. The V end lost 2 bases, the J end lost 5 bases, and 12 bases lay between the germline ends. The CDR3 length is 15 residues. From germline, CDR1 is KGHSH and CDR2 LQKENI. The source of the sample is a study of control samples from healthy donors and cancer patients. The V call is TRBV18, the J call TRBJ1-4, with no clear D. The source of this sequence is a woman in her thirties or forties in good health. The sample was blood. CDR3 in DNA: TGTGCCAGCTCACCAGACGCCAGTCGGAATGAAAAACTGTTTTTT. Translation gives CASSPDASRNEKLFF.